This T cell receptor (beta chain) was recovered during a study of CD8 T cells in ankylosing spondylitis. TCRdb recomputed calls from the 5' RACE reads with MiXCR, one row per CDR3 protein. The sample shows roughly 150,000 distinct CDR3 sequences, about 7% of them seen only once. Findings and limits, study-wide: Disease-linked clones were reportedly significantly enriched in matched ankylosing spondylitis synovial fluid. Disease-linked clones proved CD8+ and comparatively uncommon in peripheral blood. Before this, some motif variants had been reported in reactive arthritis synovial fluid and blood.

CDR3 length: 13 amino acids. Germline lookup yields CDR1 MNHEY and CDR2 SMNVEV (reference sequence). The germline V and J ends were trimmed by 5 bases and 3 bases, with 10 bases remaining between them. This clonotype was observed at least ten times. Its antigen remains unknown. V and J are TRBV27 and TRBJ2-5; a possible D gene is TRBD1 (6 bases). Material: blood, either unsorted or a sorted T cell fraction (not recorded which). This sequence was found in a female donor with ankylosing spondylitis or in good health (not recorded which). The CDR3 region has the DNA TGTGCCAGCAGTCTAAACAGGGAAGAGACCCAGTACTTC. Residues: CASSLNREETQYF.